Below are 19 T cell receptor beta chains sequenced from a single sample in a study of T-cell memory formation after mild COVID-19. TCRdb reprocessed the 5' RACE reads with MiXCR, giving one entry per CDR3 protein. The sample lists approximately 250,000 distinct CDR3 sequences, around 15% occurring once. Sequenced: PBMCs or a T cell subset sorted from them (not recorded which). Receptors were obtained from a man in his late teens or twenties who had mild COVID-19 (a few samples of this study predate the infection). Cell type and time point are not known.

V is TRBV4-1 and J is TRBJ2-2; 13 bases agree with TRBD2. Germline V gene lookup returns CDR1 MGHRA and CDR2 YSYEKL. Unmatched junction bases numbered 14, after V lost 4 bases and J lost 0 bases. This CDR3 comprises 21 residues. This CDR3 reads CASSPRALGLAGRSNTGELFF. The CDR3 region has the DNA TGCGCCAGCAGCCCCCGCGCCCTGGGACTAGCGGGGCGATCGAACACCGGGGAGCTGTTTTTT.

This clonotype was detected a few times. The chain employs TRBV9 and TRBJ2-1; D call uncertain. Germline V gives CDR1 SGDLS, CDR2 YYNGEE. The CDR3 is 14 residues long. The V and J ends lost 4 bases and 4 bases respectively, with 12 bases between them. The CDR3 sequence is CASSSMASYNEQFF. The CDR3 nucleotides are TGTGCCAGCAGCTCCATGGCGAGTTACAATGAGCAGTTCTTC. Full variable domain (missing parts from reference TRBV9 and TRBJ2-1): DSGVTQTPKHLITATGQRVTLRCSPRSGDLSVYWYQQSLDQGLQFLIQYYNGEERAKGNILERFSAQQFPDLHSELNLSSLELGDSALYFCASSSMASYNEQFFGPGTRLTVL.

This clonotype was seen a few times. CDR3 DNA: TGTGCCAGCAGCTTCGATGGAATCGGCTACACCTTC. This sequence encodes CASSFDGIGYTF. J is TRBJ1-2 and V is TRBV11-2; no reliable D call. V was pared by 3 bases and J by 8 bases, with 10 bases between. Germline V gives CDR1 SGHAT, CDR2 FQNNGV. There are 12 residues in the CDR3.

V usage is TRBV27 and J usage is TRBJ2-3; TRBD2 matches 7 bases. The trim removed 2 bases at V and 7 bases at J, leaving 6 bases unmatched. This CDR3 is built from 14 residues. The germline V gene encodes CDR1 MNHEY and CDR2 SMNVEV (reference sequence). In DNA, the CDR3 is TGTGCCAGCAGTTTAGGAGCGGGGTGGAATACGCAGTATTTT. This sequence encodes CASSLGAGWNTQYF.

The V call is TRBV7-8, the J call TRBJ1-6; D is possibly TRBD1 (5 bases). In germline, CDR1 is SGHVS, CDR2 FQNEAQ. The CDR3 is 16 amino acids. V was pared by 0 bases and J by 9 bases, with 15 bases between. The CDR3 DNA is TGTGCCAGCAGCTTAGCCGGGACCCTCCTTTTTTCACCCCTCCACTTT. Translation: CASSLAGTLLFSPLHF.

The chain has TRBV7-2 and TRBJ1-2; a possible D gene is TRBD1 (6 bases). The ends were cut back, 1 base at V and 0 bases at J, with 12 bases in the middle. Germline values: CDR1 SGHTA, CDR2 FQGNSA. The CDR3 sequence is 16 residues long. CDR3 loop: CASSLVGGEANYGYTF. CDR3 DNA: TGTGCCAGCAGCTTAGTTGGGGGCGAGGCTAACTATGGCTACACCTTC.

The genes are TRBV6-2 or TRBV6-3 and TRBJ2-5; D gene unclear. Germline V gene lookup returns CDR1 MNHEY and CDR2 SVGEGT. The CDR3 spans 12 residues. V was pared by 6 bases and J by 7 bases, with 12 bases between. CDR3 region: CASSDPLGTQYF. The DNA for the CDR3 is TGTGCCAGCAGCGACCCGCTTGGGACCCAGTACTTC.

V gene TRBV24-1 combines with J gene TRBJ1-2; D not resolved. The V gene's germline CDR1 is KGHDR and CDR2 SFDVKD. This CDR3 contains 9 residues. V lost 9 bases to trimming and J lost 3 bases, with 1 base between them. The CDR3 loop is CATHYGYTF. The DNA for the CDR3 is TGTGCCACCCACTATGGCTACACCTTC.

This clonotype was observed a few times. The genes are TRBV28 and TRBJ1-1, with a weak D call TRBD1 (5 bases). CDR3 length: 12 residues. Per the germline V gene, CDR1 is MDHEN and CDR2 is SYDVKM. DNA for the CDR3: TGTGCACACAAGGCAGGGTCTACTGAAGCTTTCTTT. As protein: CAHKAGSTEAFF. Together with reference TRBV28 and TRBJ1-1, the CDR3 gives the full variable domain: DVKVTQSSRYLVKRTGEKVFLECVQDMDHENMFWYRQDPGLGLRLIYFSYDVKMKEKGDIPEGYSVSREKKERFSLILESASTNQTSMYLCAHKAGSTEAFFGQGTRLTVV.

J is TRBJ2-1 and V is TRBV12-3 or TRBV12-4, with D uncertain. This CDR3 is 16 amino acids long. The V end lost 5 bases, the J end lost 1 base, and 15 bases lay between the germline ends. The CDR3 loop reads CASSPRNVPSYNEQFF. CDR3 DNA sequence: TGTGCCAGCAGTCCCCGAAACGTCCCTTCCTACAATGAGCAGTTCTTC.

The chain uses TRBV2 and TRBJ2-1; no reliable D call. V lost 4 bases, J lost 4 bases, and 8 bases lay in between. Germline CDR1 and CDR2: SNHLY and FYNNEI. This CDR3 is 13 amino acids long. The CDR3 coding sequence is TGTGCCAGCAGTGTTTCCGGTTACAATGAGCAGTTCTTC. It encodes CASSVSGYNEQFF.

The CDR3 loop is CSALGLAGGQGELFF. As DNA, the CDR3 is TGCAGTGCCCTAGGACTAGCGGGGGGGCAAGGGGAGCTGTTTTTT. The chain is built from TRBV20-1 and TRBJ2-2, with 15 bases aligning to TRBD2. The germline CDR1 and CDR2 sequences are DFQATT and SNEGSKA (reference sequence). CDR3 length equals 15 residues. V gave up 6 bases and J gave up 8 bases; unmatched junction bases: 7.

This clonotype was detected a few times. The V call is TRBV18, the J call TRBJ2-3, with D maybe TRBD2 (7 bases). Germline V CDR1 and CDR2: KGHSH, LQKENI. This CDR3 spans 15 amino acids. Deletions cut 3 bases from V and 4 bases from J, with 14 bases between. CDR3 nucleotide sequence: TGTGCCAGCTCACCGAGCGGGACACCGGCAGATACGCAGTATTTT. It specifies CASSPSGTPADTQYF.

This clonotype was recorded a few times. The chain's CDR3 is CATSKPTSGGFQETQYF. CDR3 nucleotides: TGTGCCACCAGCAAACCTACTAGCGGGGGATTCCAAGAGACCCAGTACTTC. The gene calls are TRBV15 and TRBJ2-5; TRBD2 matches at 11 bases. With 4 bases clipped from V and 1 base from J, the junction kept 8 bases outside the gene matches. CDR3 length: 17 amino acids. CDR1 and CDR2 from the germline V gene are LNHNV and YYDKDF (reference sequence).

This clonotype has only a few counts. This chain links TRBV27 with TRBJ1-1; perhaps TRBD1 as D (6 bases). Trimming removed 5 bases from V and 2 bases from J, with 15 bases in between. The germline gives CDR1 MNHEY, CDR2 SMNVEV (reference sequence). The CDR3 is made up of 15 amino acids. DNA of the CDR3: TGTGCCAGCAGTACCGCGGGGGCGGGCAACACTGAAGCTTTCTTT. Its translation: CASSTAGAGNTEAFF.

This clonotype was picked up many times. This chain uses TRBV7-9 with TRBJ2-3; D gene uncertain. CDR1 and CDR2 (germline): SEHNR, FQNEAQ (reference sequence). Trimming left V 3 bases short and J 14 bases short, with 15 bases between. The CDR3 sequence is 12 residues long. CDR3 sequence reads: CASSFSRTSGYF. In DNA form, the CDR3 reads TGTGCCAGCAGCTTCTCACGGACGAGTGGGTATTTT.

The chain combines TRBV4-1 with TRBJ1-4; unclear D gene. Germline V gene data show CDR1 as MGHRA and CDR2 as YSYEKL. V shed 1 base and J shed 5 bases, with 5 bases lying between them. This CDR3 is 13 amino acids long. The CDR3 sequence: CASSQGQNEKLFF. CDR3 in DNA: TGCGCCAGCAGCCAAGGACAAAATGAAAAACTGTTTTTT.

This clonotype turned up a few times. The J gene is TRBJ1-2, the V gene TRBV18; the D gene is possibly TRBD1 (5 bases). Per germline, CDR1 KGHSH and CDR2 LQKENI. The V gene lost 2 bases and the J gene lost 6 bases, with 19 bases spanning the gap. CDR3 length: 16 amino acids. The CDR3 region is CASSPLVEGKTNGYTF. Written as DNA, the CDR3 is TGTGCCAGCTCACCATTGGTCGAGGGGAAAACTAATGGCTACACCTTC.

CDR3 residues: CASSFFKGMNTEAFF. CDR3 nucleotide sequence: TGCGCCAGCAGCTTCTTCAAGGGCATGAACACTGAAGCTTTCTTT. J is TRBJ1-1 and V is TRBV5-1; D unclear. This CDR3 has 15 residues. CDR1 SGHRS and CDR2 YFSETQ come from the germline V gene. V was trimmed by 2 bases and J by 0 bases, leaving 11 bases between them. Drawing the rest from reference TRBV5-1 and TRBJ1-1, the complete variable domain is KAGVTQTPRYLIKTRGQQVTLSCSPISGHRSVSWYQQTPGQGLQFLFEYFSETQRNKGNFPGRFSGRQFSNSRSEMNVSTLELGDSALYLCASSFFKGMNTEAFFGQGTRLTVV.